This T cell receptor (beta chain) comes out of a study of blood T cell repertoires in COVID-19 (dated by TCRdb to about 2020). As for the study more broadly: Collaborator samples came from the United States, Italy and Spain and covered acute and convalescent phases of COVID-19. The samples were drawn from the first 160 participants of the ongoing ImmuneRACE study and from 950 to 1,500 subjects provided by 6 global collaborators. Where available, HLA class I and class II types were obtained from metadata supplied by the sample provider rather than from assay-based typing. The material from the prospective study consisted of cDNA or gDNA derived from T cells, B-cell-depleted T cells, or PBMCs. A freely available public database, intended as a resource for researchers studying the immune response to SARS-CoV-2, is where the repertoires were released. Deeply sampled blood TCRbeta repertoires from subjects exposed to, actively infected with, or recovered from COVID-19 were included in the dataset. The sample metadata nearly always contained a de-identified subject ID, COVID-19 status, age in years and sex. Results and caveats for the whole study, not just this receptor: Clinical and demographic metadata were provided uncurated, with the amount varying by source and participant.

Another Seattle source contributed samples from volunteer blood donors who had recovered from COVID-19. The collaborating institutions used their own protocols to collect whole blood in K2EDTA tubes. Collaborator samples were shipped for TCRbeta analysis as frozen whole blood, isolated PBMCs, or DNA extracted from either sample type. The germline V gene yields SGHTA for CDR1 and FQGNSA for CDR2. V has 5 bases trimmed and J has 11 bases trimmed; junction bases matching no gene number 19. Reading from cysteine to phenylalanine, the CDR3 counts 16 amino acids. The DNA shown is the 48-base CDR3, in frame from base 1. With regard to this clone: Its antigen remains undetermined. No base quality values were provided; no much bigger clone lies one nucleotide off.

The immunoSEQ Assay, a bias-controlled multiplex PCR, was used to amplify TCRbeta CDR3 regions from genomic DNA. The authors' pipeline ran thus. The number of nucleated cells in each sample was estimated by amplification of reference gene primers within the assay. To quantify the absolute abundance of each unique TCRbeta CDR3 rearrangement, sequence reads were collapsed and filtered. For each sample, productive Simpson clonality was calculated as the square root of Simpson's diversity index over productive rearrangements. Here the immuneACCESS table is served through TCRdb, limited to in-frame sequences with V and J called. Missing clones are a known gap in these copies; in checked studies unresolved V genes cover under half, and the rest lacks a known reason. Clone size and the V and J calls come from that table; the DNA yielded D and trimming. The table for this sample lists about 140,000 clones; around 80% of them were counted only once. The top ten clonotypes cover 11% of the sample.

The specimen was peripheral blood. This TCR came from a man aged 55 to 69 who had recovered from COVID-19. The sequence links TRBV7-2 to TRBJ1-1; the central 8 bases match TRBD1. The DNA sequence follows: TGTGCCAGCAGCCAGGCTGGGGGACAGGCCCTCCCGGGGGCTTTCTTT. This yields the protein CASSQAGGQALPGAFF.